The rows below give T cell receptor beta chains drawn from one sample of a study of a mutant IDH1 vaccine in newly diagnosed glioma. The data were produced by immunoSEQ multiplex PCR, yet TCRdb's version contains in-frame clones alone and is incomplete. The data hold over 25,000 clones, with around 79% observed a single time. No antigen has been assigned to these receptors. The input for sequencing was PBMCs, taken from a glioma patient whose treatment included an IDH1 peptide vaccine. The receptors derive from a woman aged 25 to 45 with glioma. Some clones in this sample may be carry-over from other donors' samples. The CDR3 runs from the conserved cysteine through the conserved F or W. D genes are given only for firm matches. The listing skips clone size in some rows; elsewhere it reads once, few, many or a size class.

>.|TRBJ2-7|TRBV7-8|.
CASSLLGGLSYEQYF
TGTGCCAGCAGCCTGCTTGGGGGCCTCTCCTACGAGCAGTACTTC
>once|TRBJ1-1|TRBV2|TRBD1
CASRGTGDTEAFF
TGTGCCAGCAGAGGGACAGGGGACACTGAAGCTTTCTTT
>.|TRBJ2-7|TRBV5-4|.
CASSLPTGEISEQYF
TGTGCCAGCAGCCTGCCGACAGGCGAGATAAGCGAGCAGTACTTC
>.|TRBJ1-1|TRBV15|TRBD1
CATTGTGFLAEAFF
TGTGCCACCACCGGGACAGGATTTTTGGCTGAAGCTTTCTTT
>.|TRBJ1-1|TRBV30|.
CAWSVAVRKGNTEAFF
TGTGCCTGGAGTGTGGCAGTCAGGAAGGGGAACACTGAAGCTTTCTTT
>.|TRBJ2-7|TRBV10-3|.
CAISAPGYEQYF
TGTGCCATCAGTGCTCCGGGCTACGAGCAGTACTTC
>.|TRBJ2-3|TRBV6-6|.
CASSYYSPTDTQYF
TGTGCCAGCAGTTACTACTCCCCGACAGATACGCAGTATTTT
>.|TRBJ2-5|TRBV28|.
CASSFPPSPPETQYF
TGTGCCAGCAGTTTCCCCCCCTCCCCCCCGGAGACCCAGTACTTC
>few|TRBJ2-1|TRBV5-3|TRBD1
CARSDGTGPRGEQFF
TGTGCCAGAAGCGACGGGACAGGGCCCCGCGGTGAGCAGTTCTTC
>.|TRBJ2-7|TRBV18|TRBD2
CASSPYTSGSPHSYEQYF
TGTGCCAGCTCACCATACACTAGCGGGAGCCCTCACTCCTACGAGCAGTACTTC
>.|TRBJ2-1|TRBV11-2|TRBD2
CASSYFSGRNYNEQFF
TGTGCCAGCAGCTACTTTAGCGGGAGGAACTACAATGAGCAGTTCTTC
>.|TRBJ2-3|TRBV4-1|.
CASSQDGRPSYTDTQYF
TGCGCCAGCAGCCAAGATGGACGGCCCTCCTACACAGATACGCAGTATTTT
>.|TRBJ1-1|TRBV7-8|.
CASSLYRGTTEAFF
TGTGCCAGCAGCTTGTATAGGGGAACTACTGAAGCTTTCTTT
>once|TRBJ2-7|TRBV7-9|.
CASSAIGQFQYF
TGTGCCAGCAGCGCGATCGGACAGTTCCAGTACTTC
>.|TRBJ2-1|TRBV5-8|TRBD1
CASSPVGTGYNEQFF
TGTGCCAGCAGCCCTGTCGGGACAGGTTACAATGAGCAGTTCTTC
>.|TRBJ1-2|TRBV2|.
CASSEQGTYGYTF
TGTGCCAGCAGTGAGCAGGGAACCTATGGCTACACCTTC
>.|TRBJ1-1|TRBV18|.
CASSEGRGANTEAFF
TGTGCCAGCTCAGAGGGGCGGGGCGCGAACACTGAAGCTTTCTTT
>.|TRBJ2-7|TRBV4-1|.
CASSRDSAAPSYEQYF
TGCGCCAGCAGCCGAGACAGTGCGGCACCCTCCTACGAGCAGTACTTC
>.|TRBJ2-3|TRBV6-1|.
CASRTTGTDTQYF
TGTGCCAGCAGGACTACAGGCACAGATACGCAGTATTTT
>.|TRBJ2-2|TRBV27|TRBD2
CASSLAGGPSGELFF
TGTGCCAGCAGTTTAGCGGGAGGGCCGAGCGGGGAGCTGTTTTTT
>.|TRBJ2-1|TRBV18|TRBD1
CASVEPGQGPGGEQFF
TGTGCCAGCGTAGAGCCGGGACAGGGGCCGGGGGGTGAGCAGTTCTTC
>.|TRBJ2-1|TRBV19|TRBD2
CASSMGGLAGLGGYNEQFF
TGTGCCAGTAGTATGGGGGGACTAGCCGGGCTGGGTGGTTACAATGAGCAGTTCTTC
>medium-sized|TRBJ1-2|TRBV6-6|.
CASSPSNYGYTF
TGTGCCAGCAGCCCCTCGAACTATGGCTACACCTTC
>.|TRBJ2-7|TRBV28|TRBD2
CASSDVAGGSYEQYF
TGTGCCAGCAGTGACGTAGCGGGAGGCTCCTACGAGCAGTACTTC
>.|TRBJ2-3|TRBV7-8|TRBD1
CASRGPQGQGGTDTQYF
TGTGCCAGCAGAGGACCCCAGGGACAGGGGGGCACAGATACGCAGTATTTT
>.|TRBJ2-7|TRBV6-5|TRBD2
CASSTGTSGSYEQYF
TGTGCCAGCAGTACCGGGACTAGCGGTTCCTACGAGCAGTACTTC
>.|TRBJ2-7|TRBV5-4|.
CASSAKVRESYEQYF
TGTGCCAGCAGCGCGAAGGTTCGGGAATCCTACGAGCAGTACTTC
>.|TRBJ2-3|TRBV6-5|TRBD1
CASSYGPQGAQYF
TGTGCCAGCAGTTACGGACCTCAGGGGGCGCAGTATTTT
>.|TRBJ1-2|TRBV19|.
CASSTSYGYTF
TGTGCCAGTAGTACGTCCTATGGCTACACCTTC
>.|TRBJ1-1|TRBV9|TRBD1
CASSEMGASWDRGGTEAFF
TGTGCCAGCAGCGAGATGGGGGCCTCATGGGACAGGGGAGGCACTGAAGCTTTCTTT
>.|TRBJ2-1|TRBV4-1|TRBD1
CASSRGEGARNEQFF
TGCGCCAGCAGTCGAGGTGAGGGGGCGAGGAATGAGCAGTTCTTC
>.|TRBJ1-1|TRBV5-4|.
CASSLDRALNTEAFF
TGTGCCAGCAGCTTAGACAGAGCCTTGAACACTGAAGCTTTCTTT